What follows is one TCR beta chain and its context. The data are from a study of early T cells in non-severe SARS-CoV-2 infection. Study as a whole: Chains were not paired, and sequencing was done on bulk RNA from unsorted whole blood.

Each single cDNA molecule received a unique molecular identifier. Using its own MiXCR run on the 5' RACE reads, TCRdb lists one record per CDR3 protein. The sample shows roughly 93,000 distinct CDR3 sequences, 9.5% to 12% of them seen only once. There are 15 residues in the CDR3. The V and J ends lost 1 base and 6 bases, in that order; junction bases with no gene match: 8. Germline V gene lookup returns CDR1 SGHDT and CDR2 YYEEEE. V usage is TRBV5-6 and J usage is TRBJ2-7, with 9 bases fitting TRBD1. Material: whole blood. The sequence derives from an adult who was a healthcare worker with PCR-confirmed SARS-CoV-2 infection or an uninfected control (not recorded which). The CDR3 DNA reads TGTGCCAGCAGCTTGACCCCCGGGACAGGGAGCGAGCAGTACTTC. This encodes CASSLTPGTGSEQYF. The variable domain in full, with the rest retrieved from reference TRBV5-6 and TRBJ2-7, is DAGVTQSPTHLIKTRGQQVTLRCSPKSGHDTVSWYQQALGQGPQFIFQYYEEEERQRGNFPDRFSGHQFPNYSSELNVNALLLGDSALYLCASSLTPGTGSEQYFGPGTRLTVT.